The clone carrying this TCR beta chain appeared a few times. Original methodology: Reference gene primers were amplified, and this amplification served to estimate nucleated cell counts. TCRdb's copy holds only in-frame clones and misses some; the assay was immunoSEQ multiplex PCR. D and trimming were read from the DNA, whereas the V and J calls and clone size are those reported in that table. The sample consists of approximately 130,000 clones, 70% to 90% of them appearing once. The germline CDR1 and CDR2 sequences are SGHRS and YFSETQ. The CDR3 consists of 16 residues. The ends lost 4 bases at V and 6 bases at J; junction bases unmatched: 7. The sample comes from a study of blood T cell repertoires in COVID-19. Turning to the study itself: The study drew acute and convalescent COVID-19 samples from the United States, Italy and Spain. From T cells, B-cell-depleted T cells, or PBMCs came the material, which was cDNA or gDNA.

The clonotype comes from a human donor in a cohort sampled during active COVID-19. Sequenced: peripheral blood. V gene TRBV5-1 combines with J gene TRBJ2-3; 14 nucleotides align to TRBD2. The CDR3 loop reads CASSLRTSGGYDTQYF. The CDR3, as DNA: TGCGCCAGCAGCCTCCGGACTAGCGGGGGGTACGATACGCAGTATTTT.